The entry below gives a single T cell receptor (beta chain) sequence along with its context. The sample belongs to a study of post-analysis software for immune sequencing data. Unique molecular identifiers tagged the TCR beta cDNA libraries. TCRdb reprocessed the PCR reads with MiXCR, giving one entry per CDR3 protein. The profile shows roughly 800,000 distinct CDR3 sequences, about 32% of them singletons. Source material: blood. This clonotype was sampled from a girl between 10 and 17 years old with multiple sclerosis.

The CDR3 reads CASSLRTVDTGELFF. DNA for the CDR3: TGCGCCAGCAGCCTTCGGACAGTTGACACCGGGGAGCTGTTTTTT. This chain connects TRBV5-1 to TRBJ2-2; TRBD1 is a possible D gene (6 bases). The CDR3 has 15 residues. V lost 4 bases to trimming and J lost 3 bases, with 13 bases between them. Germline assignment: CDR1 SGHRS and CDR2 YFSETQ.